This T cell receptor beta chain originates from a study of cytomegalovirus exposure and HLA in healthy donors. This clone was counted only a few times. V lost 1 base to trimming and J lost 6 bases; unmatched junction nucleotides: 10. CDR1 and CDR2 from the germline V gene are MGHRA and YSYEKL. CDR3 size: 16 residues. Whereas donors were nominally healthy upon sampling, unrecorded immune exposures were probable. Primers for the PCR totalled 60 Vbeta and 13 Jbeta. The data were produced by immunoSEQ multiplex PCR, yet TCRdb's version contains in-frame clones alone and is incomplete. The repertoire holds 100,000 to 120,000 clones, with around 87% as singletons.

The chain uses TRBV4-1 and TRBJ2-7, with 9 bases identical to TRBD1. This TCR derives from a man aged 40-49 years in good health and CMV-seronegative. The sequenced sample consisted of PBMCs. The CDR3 here is CASSQAPDRGFREQYF. Written as DNA, the CDR3 is TGCGCCAGCAGCCAAGCGCCGGACAGGGGTTTTCGCGAGCAGTACTTC.